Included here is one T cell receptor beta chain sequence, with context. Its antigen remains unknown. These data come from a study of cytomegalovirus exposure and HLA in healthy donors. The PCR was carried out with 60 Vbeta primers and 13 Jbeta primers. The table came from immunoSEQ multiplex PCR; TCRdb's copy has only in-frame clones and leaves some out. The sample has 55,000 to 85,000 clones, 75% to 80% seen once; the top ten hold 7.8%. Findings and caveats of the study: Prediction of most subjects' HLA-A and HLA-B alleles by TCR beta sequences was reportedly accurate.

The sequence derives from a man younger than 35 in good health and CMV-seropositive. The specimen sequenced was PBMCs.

In DNA, the CDR3 is TGTGCCAGCAGCCCCCAACAGGGATGGACAGATACGCAGTATTTT. It codes for CASSPQQGWTDTQYF. The chain is built from TRBV14 and TRBJ2-3, with D perhaps matching TRBD1 (6 bases). The V gene's germline CDR1 is SGHDN and CDR2 FVKESK. This CDR3 has 15 residues. Trimming removed 4 bases at V and 3 bases at J, with 14 bases between.